The entry below gives a single T cell receptor beta chain sequence along with its context. Its binding antigen is unknown. No base quality values were provided; no much bigger clone lies one nucleotide off. From the cysteine through the phenylalanine, the CDR3 covers 16 amino acids. Only the CDR3 DNA is retained, 48 bases long and in frame from the first base. The germline V gene yields MNHNS for CDR1 and SASEGT for CDR2. V and J lose 2 bases and 0 bases, and a span of 14 bases separates them. This specimen belongs to a study of T cell responses to AZD1222 COVID-19 vaccine (dated by TCRdb to 2020 to 2023). As for the study more broadly: AZD1222 recipients with second doses at about 4 weeks or about 12 weeks were pooled, because spike-specific TCR depth and breadth did not differ between schedules. Trial participants were enrolled by age into 18-55, 56-69 and 70-plus year subgroups, with roughly 150, 30 and 60 TCR-sequenced participants respectively. TCR sequencing was performed for 230 to 250 trial participants, of whom about 200 were given two doses of AZD1222 and some 25 were given two doses of MenACWY control vaccine. Overall study outcomes, separate from this receptor: Spike-specific TCR breadth and depth rose significantly after two AZD1222 doses compared with day 0 and with MenACWY recipients. In the small 56-69-year group, the increase in depth fell short of significance, most likely because of low power. Vaccine-associated CD4 TCRs spanned the whole spike protein, with dominant responses in regions 160-218 and 743-854. Participants were mostly white British, with more females than males. The authors suggested clonal diversity may have been underestimated. Reportedly, almost half of the unique spike-specific TCRs recognized epitopes lying outside the regions that are mutated in the B.1.351 and B.1.1.7 variants. Only a handful of AZD1222 recipients were SARS-CoV-2 seropositive at baseline, limiting conclusions about previously exposed vaccinees. Because no samples from the day 14 peak response were available, repertoires could be characterized only after the peak T cell response.

This specimen's time point label, per the study, means: baseline before first vaccination. Samples from vaccinated people were obtained from the UK trials COV001 and COV002, which included a single-blind randomized controlled phase 2/3 trial of AZD1222 (ChAdOx1 nCoV-19) in healthy adults. For TCRbeta chain sequencing, PBMC samples were collected from trial participants at day 0 and at day 28 after the second dose. The CDR3 regions of human TCRbeta chains were subjected to immunosequencing. As for how the authors treated the data: TCRs in the repertoires were matched against a reference library of SARS-CoV-2-specific TCRs that had been generated with the MIRA antigen-specificity platform. Breadth was defined as the fraction of unique TCRs that were SARS-CoV-2-associated, and depth was defined as the fraction of total T cells that were SARS-CoV-2-associated. Using the MIRA data, each spike-specific TCR was mapped to the spike region that the TCR reacts to and placed in a CD4 or CD8 class. Log10-transformed breadth and depth values were compared by one-way ANOVA with Sidak's multiple comparisons tests. TCRdb re-hosts the immuneACCESS table, in-frame sequences only. Its copies lack some clones; in the studies checked, an unresolved V gene accounts for under half of them, and the cause for the rest is not known. Clone size and the V and J calls come from that table; the DNA yielded D and trimming. The sample table lists about 130,000 clones, roughly 84% of them with a count of one. The leading ten clones occupy around 10% of the sample.

The sample consisted of peripheral blood, taken on day 0 of AZD1222 vaccination. The TCR originated in an adult in good health. The receptor chain draws on TRBV6-1 and TRBJ2-7; matching of 6 bases hints at TRBD1 as the D gene. The DNA sequence is TGTGCCAGCAGTGAATTTCTGGGACATAACTCCTACGAGCAGTACTTC. This codes for CASSEFLGHNSYEQYF.